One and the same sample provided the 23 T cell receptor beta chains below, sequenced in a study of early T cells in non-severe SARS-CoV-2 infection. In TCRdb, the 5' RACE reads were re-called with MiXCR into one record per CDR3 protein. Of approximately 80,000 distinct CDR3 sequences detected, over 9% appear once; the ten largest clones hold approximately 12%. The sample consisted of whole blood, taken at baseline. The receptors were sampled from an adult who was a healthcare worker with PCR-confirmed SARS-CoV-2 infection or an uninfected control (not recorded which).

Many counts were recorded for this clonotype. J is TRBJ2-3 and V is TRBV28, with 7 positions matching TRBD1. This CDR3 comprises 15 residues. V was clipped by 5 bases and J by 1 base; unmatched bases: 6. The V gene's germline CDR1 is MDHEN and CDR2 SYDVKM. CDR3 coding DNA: TGTGCCAGCAGTGATCGGGACAGTGGCACAGATACGCAGTATTTT. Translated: CASSDRDSGTDTQYF. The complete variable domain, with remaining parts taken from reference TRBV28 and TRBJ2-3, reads DVKVTQSSRYLVKRTGEKVFLECVQDMDHENMFWYRQDPGLGLRLIYFSYDVKMKEKGDIPEGYSVSREKKERFSLILESASTNQTSMYLCASSDRDSGTDTQYFGPGTRLTVL.

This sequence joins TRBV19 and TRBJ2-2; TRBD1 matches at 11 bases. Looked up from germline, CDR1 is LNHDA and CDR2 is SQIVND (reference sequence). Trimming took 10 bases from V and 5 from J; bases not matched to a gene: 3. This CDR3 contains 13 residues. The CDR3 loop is CATGTGGTGELFF. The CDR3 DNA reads TGTGCCACCGGGACAGGGGGAACCGGGGAGCTGTTTTTT.

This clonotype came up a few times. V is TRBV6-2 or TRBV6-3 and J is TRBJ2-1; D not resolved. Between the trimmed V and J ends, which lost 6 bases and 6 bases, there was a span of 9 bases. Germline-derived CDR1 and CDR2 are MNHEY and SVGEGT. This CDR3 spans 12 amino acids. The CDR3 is CASRDLGNEQFF. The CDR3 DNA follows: TGTGCCAGCAGGGACCTAGGCAATGAGCAGTTCTTC.

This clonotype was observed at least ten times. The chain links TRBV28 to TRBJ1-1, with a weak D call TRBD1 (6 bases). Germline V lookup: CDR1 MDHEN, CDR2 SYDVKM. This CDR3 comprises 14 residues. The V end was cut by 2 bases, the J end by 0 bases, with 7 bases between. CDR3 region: CASSLTGMNTEAFF. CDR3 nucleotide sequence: TGTGCCAGCAGTTTAACAGGGATGAACACTGAAGCTTTCTTT.

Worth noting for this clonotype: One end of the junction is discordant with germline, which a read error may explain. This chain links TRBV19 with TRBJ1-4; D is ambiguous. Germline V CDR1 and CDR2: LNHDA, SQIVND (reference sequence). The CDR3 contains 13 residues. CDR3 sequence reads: CASSIVDRGLLIF. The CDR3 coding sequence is TGTGCCAGTAGTATCGTGGACCGCGGGCTACTAATTTTT.

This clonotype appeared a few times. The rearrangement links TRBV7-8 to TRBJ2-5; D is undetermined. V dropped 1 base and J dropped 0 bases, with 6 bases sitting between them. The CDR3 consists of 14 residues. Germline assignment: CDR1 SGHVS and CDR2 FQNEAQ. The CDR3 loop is CASSLVYYQETQYF. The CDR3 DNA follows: TGTGCCAGCAGCTTAGTTTACTACCAAGAGACCCAGTACTTC.

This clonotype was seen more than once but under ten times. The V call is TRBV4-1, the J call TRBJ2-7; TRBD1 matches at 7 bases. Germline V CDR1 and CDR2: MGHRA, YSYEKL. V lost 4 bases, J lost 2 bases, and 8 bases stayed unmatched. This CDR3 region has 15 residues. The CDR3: CASSLQGDSTYEQYF. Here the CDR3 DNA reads TGCGCCAGCAGCCTTCAAGGGGACAGCACCTACGAGCAGTACTTC.

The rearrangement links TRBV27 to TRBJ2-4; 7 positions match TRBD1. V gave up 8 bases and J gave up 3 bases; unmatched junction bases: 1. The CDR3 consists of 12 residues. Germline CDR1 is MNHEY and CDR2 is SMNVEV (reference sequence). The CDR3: CASGTVKNIQYF. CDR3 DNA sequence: TGTGCCAGCGGGACAGTCAAAAACATTCAGTACTTC.

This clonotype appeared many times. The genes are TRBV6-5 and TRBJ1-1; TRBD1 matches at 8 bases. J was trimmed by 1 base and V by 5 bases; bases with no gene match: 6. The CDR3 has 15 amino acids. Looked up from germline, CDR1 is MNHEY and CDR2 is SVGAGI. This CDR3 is CASSGTGGKNTEAFF. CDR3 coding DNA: TGTGCCAGCAGTGGAACAGGGGGGAAGAACACTGAAGCTTTCTTT.

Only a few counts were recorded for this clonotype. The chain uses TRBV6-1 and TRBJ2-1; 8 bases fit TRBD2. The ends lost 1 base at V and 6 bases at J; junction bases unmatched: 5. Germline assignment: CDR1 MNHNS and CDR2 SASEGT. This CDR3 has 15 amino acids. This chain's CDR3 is CASSEVQRELNEQFF. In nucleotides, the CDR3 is TGTGCCAGCAGTGAAGTACAGCGGGAGCTCAATGAGCAGTTCTTC.

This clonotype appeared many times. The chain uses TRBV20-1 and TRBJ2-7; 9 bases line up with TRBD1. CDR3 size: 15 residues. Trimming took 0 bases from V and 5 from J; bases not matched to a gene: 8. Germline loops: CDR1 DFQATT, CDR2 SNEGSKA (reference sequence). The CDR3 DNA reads TGCAGTGCTAGAGACCGGACAGGGGCGACCCACGAGCAGTACTTC. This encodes CSARDRTGATHEQYF.

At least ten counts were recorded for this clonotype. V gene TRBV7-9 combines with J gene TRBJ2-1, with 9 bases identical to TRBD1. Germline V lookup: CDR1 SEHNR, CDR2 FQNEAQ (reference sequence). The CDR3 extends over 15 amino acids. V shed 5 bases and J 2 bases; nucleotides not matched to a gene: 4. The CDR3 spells CASSAQGATYNEQFF. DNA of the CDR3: TGTGCCAGCAGCGCACAGGGGGCAACCTACAATGAGCAGTTCTTC.

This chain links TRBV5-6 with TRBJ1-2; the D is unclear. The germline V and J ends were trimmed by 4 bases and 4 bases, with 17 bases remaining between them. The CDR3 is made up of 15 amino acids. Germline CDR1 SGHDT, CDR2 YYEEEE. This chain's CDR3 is CASSTPLGISYGYTF. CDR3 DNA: TGTGCCAGCAGCACCCCGCTAGGGATTTCCTATGGCTACACCTTC.

The CDR3 spells CASSPRRSGANVLTF. The DNA for the CDR3 is TGTGCCAGCAGCCCCAGGCGCTCTGGGGCCAACGTCCTGACTTTC. The chain is built from TRBV7-2 and TRBJ2-6; no reliable D call. Germline V CDR1 and CDR2: SGHTA, FQGNSA. The CDR3 consists of 15 residues. V was pared by 5 bases and J by 0 bases, with 8 bases between. Using reference TRBV7-2 and TRBJ2-6 for the parts outside the CDR3, the full variable domain is GAGVSQSPSNKVTEKGKDVELRCDPISGHTALYWYRQSLGQGLEFLIYFQGNSAPDKSGLPSDRFSAERTGGSVSTLTIQRTQQEDSAVYLCASSPRRSGANVLTFGAGSRLTVL.

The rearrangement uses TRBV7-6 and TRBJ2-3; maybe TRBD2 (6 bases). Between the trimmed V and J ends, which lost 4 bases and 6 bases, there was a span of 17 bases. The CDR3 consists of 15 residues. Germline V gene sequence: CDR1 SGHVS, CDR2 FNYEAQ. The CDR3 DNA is TGTGCCAGCAGCTCCCCGGAATCGGGGGTGGATACGCAGTATTTT. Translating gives CASSSPESGVDTQYF.

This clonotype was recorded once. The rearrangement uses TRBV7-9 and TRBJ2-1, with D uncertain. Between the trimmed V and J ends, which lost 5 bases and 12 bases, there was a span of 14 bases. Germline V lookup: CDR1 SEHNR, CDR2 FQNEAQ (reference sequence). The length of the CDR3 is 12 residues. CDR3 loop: CASSPNADVQFF. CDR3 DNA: TGTGCCAGCAGCCCGAATGCGGATGTGCAGTTCTTC.

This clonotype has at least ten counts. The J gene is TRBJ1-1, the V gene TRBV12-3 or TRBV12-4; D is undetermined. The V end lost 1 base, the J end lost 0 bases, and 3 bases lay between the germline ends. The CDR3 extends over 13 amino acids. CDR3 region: CASSLGVNTEAFF. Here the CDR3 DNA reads TGTGCCAGCAGTTTAGGGGTGAACACTGAAGCTTTCTTT.

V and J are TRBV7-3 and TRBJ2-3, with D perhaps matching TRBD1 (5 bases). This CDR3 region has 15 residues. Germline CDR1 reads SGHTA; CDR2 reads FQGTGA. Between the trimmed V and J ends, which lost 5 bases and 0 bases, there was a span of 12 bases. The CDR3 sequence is CASSPKRQSTDTQYF. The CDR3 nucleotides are TGTGCCAGCAGCCCCAAAAGACAGAGCACAGATACGCAGTATTTT.

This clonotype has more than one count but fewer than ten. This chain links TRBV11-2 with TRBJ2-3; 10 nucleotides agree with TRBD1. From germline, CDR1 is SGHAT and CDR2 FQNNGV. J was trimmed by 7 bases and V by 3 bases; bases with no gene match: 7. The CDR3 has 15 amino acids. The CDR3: CASSLDRDRGYTQYF. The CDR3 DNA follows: TGTGCCAGCAGCTTGGACCGGGACAGGGGATATACGCAGTATTTT.

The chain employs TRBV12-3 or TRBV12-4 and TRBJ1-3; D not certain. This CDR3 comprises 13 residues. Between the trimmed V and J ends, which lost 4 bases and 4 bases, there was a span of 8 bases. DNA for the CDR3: TGTGCCAGCAGTTGGGGAAGAGGAAACACCATATATTTT. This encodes CASSWGRGNTIYF.

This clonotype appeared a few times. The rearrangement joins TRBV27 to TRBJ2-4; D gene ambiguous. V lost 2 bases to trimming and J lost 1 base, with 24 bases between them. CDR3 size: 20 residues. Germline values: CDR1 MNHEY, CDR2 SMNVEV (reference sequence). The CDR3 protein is CASSLGHNTRATGAKNIQYF. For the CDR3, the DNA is TGTGCCAGCAGTTTAGGGCACAATACACGAGCGACGGGTGCCAAAAACATTCAGTACTTC.

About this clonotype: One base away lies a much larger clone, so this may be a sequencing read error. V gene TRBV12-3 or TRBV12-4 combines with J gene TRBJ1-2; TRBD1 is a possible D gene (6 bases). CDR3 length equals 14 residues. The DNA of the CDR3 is TGTGCCAGCAGGGAGGCGGGGGGCGAGTATGACTACACCTTC. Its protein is CASREAGGEYDYTF.

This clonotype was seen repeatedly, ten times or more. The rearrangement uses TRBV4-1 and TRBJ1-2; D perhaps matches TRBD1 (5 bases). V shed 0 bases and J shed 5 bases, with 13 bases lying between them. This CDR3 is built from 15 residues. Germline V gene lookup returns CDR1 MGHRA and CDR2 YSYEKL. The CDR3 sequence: CASSQDGGLGYGYTF. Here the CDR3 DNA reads TGCGCCAGCAGCCAAGATGGGGGATTAGGGTATGGCTACACCTTC.